The next 21 T cell receptor beta chains were all read from a single sample in a study of CD8 T cells in ankylosing spondylitis. TCRdb re-called the 5' RACE reads through MiXCR, storing one row per CDR3 protein. The sample carries approximately 340,000 distinct CDR3 sequences, roughly 14% recorded once. Sequencing input: blood, either unsorted or a sorted T cell fraction (not recorded which). Receptors originate from a male donor with ankylosing spondylitis or in good health (not recorded which).

The J gene is TRBJ2-5, the V gene TRBV2, with D perhaps matching TRBD1 (5 bases). The V gene lost 6 bases and the J gene lost 1 base, with 9 bases spanning the gap. The CDR3 spans 13 residues. In germline, CDR1 is SNHLY, CDR2 FYNNEI. The CDR3 sequence: CASSRQLQETQYF. The CDR3 region has the DNA TGTGCCAGCAGCCGACAGCTCCAAGAGACCCAGTACTTC.

The chain is built from TRBV27 and TRBJ2-1; TRBD1 matches 9 bases. V was clipped by 7 bases and J by 7 bases; unmatched bases: 8. This CDR3 spans 14 amino acids. The germline CDR1 and CDR2 sequences are MNHEY and SMNVEV (reference sequence). As DNA, the CDR3 is TGTGCCAGCAAAAGGACAGGGGCGAGTAATGAGCAGTTCTTC. Residues: CASKRTGASNEQFF.

This clonotype was seen repeatedly, ten times or more. This chain connects TRBV12-3 or TRBV12-4 to TRBJ1-2; perhaps TRBD1 as D (5 bases). Trimming shortened V by 3 bases and J by 1 base, and 15 bases separated the two germline ends. The CDR3 loop spans 16 amino acids. The DNA of the CDR3 is TGTGCCAGCAGTTTGAGAGGGACGTCTTATAACTATGGCTACACCTTC. Amino acid sequence: CASSLRGTSYNYGYTF.

The sample holds a few counts of this clonotype. This CDR3 reads CSVEEDGQGAGEQFF. DNA for the CDR3: TGCAGCGTTGAAGAGGACGGACAGGGGGCCGGTGAGCAGTTCTTC. The gene calls are TRBV29-1 and TRBJ2-1, with 11 bases aligning to TRBD1. V was pared by 0 bases and J by 9 bases, with 7 bases of the junction left unmatched. The CDR3 extends over 15 amino acids. CDR1 and CDR2 (germline): SQVTM, ANQGSEA.

The chain combines TRBV12-3 or TRBV12-4 with TRBJ2-5; a weak D match, TRBD1 (8 bases). V dropped 1 base and J dropped 4 bases, with 19 bases sitting between them. The CDR3 is made up of 17 amino acids. Here the CDR3 DNA reads TGTGCCAGCAGTTTAGGACAGGGGTCGGGGGGAGGAGAGACCCAGTACTTC. It specifies CASSLGQGSGGGETQYF.

This clonotype has more than one count but fewer than ten. J is TRBJ1-2 and V is TRBV9; D might be TRBD1 (6 bases). Trimming left V 2 bases short and J 7 bases short, with 15 bases between. CDR1 is SGDLS, CDR2 YYNGEE, per germline. The CDR3 is made up of 14 amino acids. In DNA form, the CDR3 reads TGTGCCAGCAGCGTCACAGGGTCTATAAGTGGCTACACCTTC. Protein sequence: CASSVTGSISGYTF.

This clonotype has more than one count but fewer than ten. The CDR3 nucleotides read TGCAGCGTTTTCCCGGGACAGGCCTACGAGCAGTACTTC. Amino acids: CSVFPGQAYEQYF. The V call is TRBV29-1, the J call TRBJ2-7; 8 positions agree with TRBD1. Trimming cost V 5 bases and J 2 bases; bases outside gene matches: 5. This CDR3 is built from 13 residues. The V gene's germline CDR1 is SQVTM and CDR2 ANQGSEA.

The CDR3 here is CSSGFSSTDTQYF. CDR3 sequence (DNA): TGCAGCTCTGGGTTTTCTAGCACAGATACGCAGTATTTT. V is TRBV29-1 and J is TRBJ2-3; unclear D gene. Germline-derived CDR1 and CDR2 are SQVTM and ANQGSEA. The CDR3 is made up of 13 amino acids. Trimming stripped 8 bases from V and 0 bases from J, with 12 bases between.

This clonotype was seen a few times. This chain uses TRBV9 with TRBJ2-3, with 10 bases identical to TRBD1. Per the germline V gene, CDR1 is SGDLS and CDR2 is YYNGEE. V lost 7 bases, J lost 2 bases, and 13 bases stayed unmatched. The CDR3 loop spans 17 amino acids. CDR3 amino acids: CASVTGTGDFITDTQYF. CDR3 sequence (DNA): TGTGCCAGCGTTACCGGGACAGGGGATTTTATCACAGATACGCAGTATTTT.

This clonotype was found a few times. The chain carries TRBV5-1 and TRBJ2-1, with 9 bases lining up with TRBD2. CDR1 and CDR2 (germline): SGHRS, YFSETQ. The ends lost 0 bases at V and 1 base at J; junction bases unmatched: 8. The CDR3 extends over 18 amino acids. The CDR3 nucleotides are TGCGCCAGCAGCTTGGGGCTAGCGGGGATAAGGTCCTACAATGAGCAGTTCTTC. Protein: CASSLGLAGIRSYNEQFF.

On this clonotype: The conserved closing phenylalanine or tryptophan is absent in this CDR3, likely reflecting a read error. The chain combines TRBV12-3 or TRBV12-4 with TRBJ1-2, with unresolved D. The CDR3 consists of 15 residues. The V end was cut by 2 bases, the J end by 0 bases, with 10 bases between. CDR3 in amino acids: CASSLNGATNYGYTL. The CDR3, as DNA: TGTGCCAGCAGTTTAAATGGCGCGACTAACTATGGCTACACCCTC.

This clonotype occurred a few times. The chain couples TRBV6-1 to TRBJ2-1, with 11 positions matching TRBD2. In germline, CDR1 is MNHNS, CDR2 SASEGT. The V and J ends lost 5 bases and 4 bases, in that order; junction bases with no gene match: 4. CDR3 size: 15 residues. In nucleotides, the CDR3 is TGTGCCAGCAGTCCTAGCGGGAGGAGGTACAATGAGCAGTTCTTC. It specifies CASSPSGRRYNEQFF.

The chain is built from TRBV30 and TRBJ1-6; a weak D match, TRBD1 (6 bases). The length of the CDR3 is 13 residues. Germline CDR1 GTSNPN, CDR2 SVGIG (reference sequence). The V end was cut by 4 bases, the J end by 8 bases, with 12 bases between. CDR3 amino acids: CAWNRDGYSPLHF. For the CDR3, the DNA is TGTGCCTGGAACAGGGATGGTTATTCACCCCTCCACTTT.

The sample holds a few counts of this clonotype. The CDR3 loop is CASTWTAMSTDTQYF. CDR3 nucleotide sequence: TGTGCCAGCACCTGGACAGCTATGAGCACAGATACGCAGTATTTT. The chain recombines TRBV6-1 with TRBJ2-3, with D perhaps matching TRBD1 (6 bases). Trimming took off 7 bases at V and 0 bases at J, with 14 bases between the two ends. CDR1 is MNHNS, CDR2 SASEGT, per germline. The CDR3 runs 15 residues.

This clonotype occurred a few times. The chain has TRBV29-1 and TRBJ2-3; D possibly corresponds to TRBD1 (6 bases). CDR1 is SQVTM, CDR2 ANQGSEA, per germline. The CDR3 sequence is 12 residues long. Trimming stripped 4 bases from V and 7 bases from J, with 12 bases between. CDR3 region: CSVVPGTNTQYF. The CDR3 region has the DNA TGCAGCGTTGTTCCCGGGACAAATACGCAGTATTTT.

This clonotype was detected a few times. The chain couples TRBV4-2 to TRBJ2-1, with TRBD2 identical over 9 bases. CDR3 size: 16 residues. Germline CDR1 is LGHNA and CDR2 is YNFKEQ. V lost 4 bases to trimming and J lost 2 bases; unmatched junction nucleotides: 6. The CDR3 sequence: CASSLRGGAAYNEQFF. CDR3 in DNA: TGTGCCAGCAGCCTACGCGGGGGGGCGGCCTACAATGAGCAGTTCTTC.

This clonotype was recorded many times. J is TRBJ2-5 and V is TRBV7-9; tentative D call: TRBD2 (6 bases). V lost 5 bases and J 1 base, leaving 14 bases between the germline ends. Germline assignment: CDR1 SEHNR and CDR2 FQNEAQ (reference sequence). The CDR3 runs 15 residues. The CDR3 sequence: CASSPSWGVQETQYF. Written as DNA, the CDR3 is TGTGCCAGCAGCCCCTCTTGGGGGGTCCAAGAGACCCAGTACTTC. Full variable domain (rest looked up from reference TRBV7-9 and TRBJ2-5): DTGVSQNPRHKITKRGQNVTFRCDPISEHNRLYWYRQTLGQGPEFLTYFQNEAQLEKSRLLSDRFSAERPKGSFSTLEIQRTEQGDSAMYLCASSPSWGVQETQYFGPGTRLLVL.

There are a few counts of this clonotype. V gene TRBV29-1 combines with J gene TRBJ1-2; no clear D gene. Germline-derived CDR1 and CDR2 are SQVTM and ANQGSEA. The CDR3 contains 13 residues. Trimming took 0 bases from V and 5 from J, leaving 10 bases between them. CDR3 residues: CSVEEVVRYGYTF. CDR3 nucleotides: TGCAGCGTTGAAGAGGTGGTTAGGTATGGCTACACCTTC.

The chain couples TRBV5-5 to TRBJ2-5; TRBD1 agrees at 12 bases. J gave up 5 bases and V 4 bases, and 6 bases lay outside the gene matches. The CDR3 is 15 residues long. The V gene's germline CDR1 is SGHKS and CDR2 YYEKEE (reference sequence). This CDR3 reads CASSGTGGFIETQYF. The CDR3 DNA reads TGTGCCAGCAGCGGGACAGGGGGCTTTATCGAGACCCAGTACTTC.

This clonotype was detected many times. J is TRBJ1-1 and V is TRBV20-1; TRBD1 might be the D (6 bases). Germline CDR1 reads DFQATT; CDR2 reads SNEGSKA (reference sequence). The CDR3 loop spans 14 amino acids. Trimming pared 6 bases from V and 1 base from J, leaving 15 bases between. The CDR3 coding sequence is TGCAGTGCCGGTAGGGGGGGCCCGAACACTGAAGCTTTCTTT. Its protein is CSAGRGGPNTEAFF.

This clonotype was counted between two and nine times. A single base separates this from a much larger clone, so it may be a read error. The CDR3 nucleotides read TGTGCCAGCAGCCACAGGGTGAACACTGAAGCTTTCTTT. As protein: CASSHRVNTEAFF. The chain combines TRBV6-4 with TRBJ1-1; D is perhaps TRBD1 (6 bases). Per germline, CDR1 MRHNA and CDR2 SNTAGT. This CDR3 is built from 13 residues. Trimming left V 6 bases short and J 0 bases short, with 8 bases between.